Each of the 25 T cell receptor beta chains below was sequenced from the same sample in a study of blood T cell repertoires in COVID-19. The assay was immunoSEQ multiplex PCR, and TCRdb's table has in-frame clones only and misses some. The table includes about 240,000 clones, around 86% detected once. What was sequenced was peripheral blood. Source of these receptors: a woman aged 70-85 years with active or convalescent COVID-19.

This clone was detected a few times. The chain combines TRBV5-6 with TRBJ1-6, with 10 nucleotides matching TRBD1. Germline CDR1 and CDR2: SGHDT and YYEEEE. This CDR3 comprises 16 residues. Unmatched junction bases numbered 8, after V lost 4 bases and J lost 7 bases. The CDR3 region is CASSRDRGRRNSPLHF. CDR3 in DNA: TGTGCCAGCAGCCGAGACAGGGGGCGGAGGAATTCACCCCTCCACTTT. The full variable domain, its missing parts supplied by reference TRBV5-6 and TRBJ1-6, is DAGVTQSPTHLIKTRGQQVTLRCSPKSGHDTVSWYQQALGQGPQFIFQYYEEEERQRGNFPDRFSGHQFPNYSSELNVNALLLGDSALYLCASSRDRGRRNSPLHFGNGTRLTVT.

In this sample, this clone turned up a few times. The chain carries TRBV29-1 and TRBJ1-1; D possibly corresponds to TRBD1 (5 bases). The CDR3 is made up of 15 amino acids. Germline V gene lookup returns CDR1 SQVTM and CDR2 ANQGSEA. The V end lost 7 bases, the J end lost 0 bases, and 18 bases lay between the germline ends. CDR3 nucleotides: TGCAGCGCACCAGGGCAGTCCATCATGAACACTGAAGCTTTCTTT. Amino acids: CSAPGQSIMNTEAFF.

About this clone itself: The sample has other DNA sequences that encode this CDR3 too. This chain connects TRBV24-1 to TRBJ1-5; unclear D gene. V lost 3 bases and J lost 4, with 3 bases in between. Germline CDR1 and CDR2: KGHDR and SFDVKD. The CDR3 sequence is 12 residues long. CDR3 sequence (DNA): TGTGCCACCAGTGATCTAAATCAGCCCCAGCATTTT. Residues: CATSDLNQPQHF.

The rearrangement uses TRBV25-1 and TRBJ2-1, with TRBD1 identical over 7 bases. CDR3 length: 13 residues. Germline V gene sequence: CDR1 MGHDK, CDR2 SYGVNS. V lost 5 bases and J lost 8; bases outside the gene matches: 6. The CDR3 DNA reads TGTGCCAGCAGTCGCCAGGGGGTTGATGAGCAGTTCTTC. This translates into CASSRQGVDEQFF.

This chain links TRBV24-1 with TRBJ2-5; 15 bases map to TRBD2. The V gene end was trimmed by 4 bases and the J gene end by 4 bases; junction bases not matched to a gene: 12. This CDR3 contains 19 residues. Germline CDR1 KGHDR, CDR2 SFDVKD. The CDR3 sequence: CATSEATGTSGGIGETQYF. Here the CDR3 DNA reads TGTGCCACCAGTGAAGCCACCGGGACTAGCGGGGGGATAGGAGAGACCCAGTACTTC.

Worth noting for this clone: The sample has other DNA sequences that encode this CDR3 too. This rearrangement joins TRBV12-3 or TRBV12-4 to TRBJ1-5, with D perhaps matching TRBD1 (5 bases). The CDR3 extends over 13 amino acids. Trimming removed 2 bases from V and 6 bases from J, with 8 bases in between. This CDR3 reads CASSLSGSQPQHF. The CDR3 DNA is TGTGCCAGCAGTTTATCAGGGTCTCAGCCCCAGCATTTT.

The chain is built from TRBV7-2 and TRBJ1-1; no clear D gene. The V end lost 1 base, the J end lost 8 bases, and 11 bases lay between the germline ends. Germline V CDR1 and CDR2: SGHTA, FQGNSA. The CDR3 spans 13 residues. The DNA for the CDR3 is TGTGCCAGCAGCTTAGGTGGTTGGGCAGAAGCTTTCTTT. It translates to CASSLGGWAEAFF.

V usage is TRBV24-1 and J usage is TRBJ2-5; 14 bases map to TRBD2. Germline V lookup: CDR1 KGHDR, CDR2 SFDVKD. The CDR3 consists of 16 residues. V lost 3 bases, J lost 4 bases, and 3 bases stayed unmatched. The CDR3 loop reads CATSDTGTSGGETQYF. For the CDR3, the DNA is TGTGCCACCAGTGATACCGGGACTAGCGGGGGAGAGACCCAGTACTTC.

J is TRBJ2-7 and V is TRBV6-5, with 9 nucleotides matching TRBD1. The ends lost 6 bases at V and 5 bases at J; junction bases unmatched: 8. Per germline, CDR1 MNHEY and CDR2 SVGAGI. CDR3 length equals 14 residues. As DNA, the CDR3 is TGTGCCAGCAGGAGAGGACAGGGGATCAACGAGCAGTACTTC. Translated: CASRRGQGINEQYF.

V and J are TRBV6-5 and TRBJ1-6; D is ambiguous. Germline-derived CDR1 and CDR2 are MNHEY and SVGAGI. Trimming removed 8 bases from V and 7 bases from J, with 9 bases in between. The CDR3 is made up of 12 amino acids. For the CDR3, the DNA is TGTGCCAGCCGGGTCCTGAATTCACCCCTCCACTTT. It codes for CASRVLNSPLHF.

This clone has a single count. The chain has TRBV5-1 and TRBJ1-2; no reliable D call. Germline V gene sequence: CDR1 SGHRS, CDR2 YFSETQ. The germline V and J ends were trimmed by 4 bases and 4 bases, with 5 bases remaining between them. This CDR3 comprises 11 residues. The CDR3 sequence is CASSAAYGYTF. The CDR3 bases are TGCGCCAGCAGCGCGGCCTATGGCTACACCTTC.

The chain employs TRBV5-1 and TRBJ2-1; TRBD1 matches at 9 bases. The germline V gene has CDR1 SGHRS and CDR2 YFSETQ. The length of the CDR3 is 15 residues. V lost 4 bases and J lost 7; bases outside the gene matches: 9. CDR3 DNA sequence: TGCGCCAGCAGCACCTGGACAGGGGTGAGGAATGAGCAGTTCTTC. This translates into CASSTWTGVRNEQFF.

The chain uses TRBV7-9 and TRBJ1-4, with 8 bases identical to TRBD1. From germline, CDR1 is SEHNR and CDR2 FQNEAQ (reference sequence). After removal of 2 bases from V and 1 base from J, the junction contained 3 bases not matched to a gene. The CDR3 runs 16 residues. Here the CDR3 reads CASSLNRGLTNEKLFF. CDR3 nucleotides: TGTGCCAGCAGCTTAAACAGGGGGTTAACTAATGAAAAACTGTTTTTT.

The J gene is TRBJ1-5, the V gene TRBV7-9; D uncertain. CDR3 length: 13 amino acids. V was pared by 2 bases and J by 2 bases, with 4 bases between. CDR1 and CDR2 from the germline V gene are SEHNR and FQNEAQ (reference sequence). CDR3 coding DNA: TGTGCCAGCAGCTTAACGGGCAATCAGCCCCAGCATTTT. It codes for CASSLTGNQPQHF.

The genes are TRBV18 and TRBJ2-1; D uncertain. This CDR3 is built from 14 residues. Looked up from germline, CDR1 is KGHSH and CDR2 is LQKENI. V lost 2 bases to trimming and J lost 0 bases, with 5 bases between them. The CDR3 here is CASSPDSSYNEQFF. The CDR3 nucleotides read TGTGCCAGCTCACCAGATAGCTCCTACAATGAGCAGTTCTTC.

The V call is TRBV4-1, the J call TRBJ1-2, with TRBD1 matching 7 bases. The CDR3 sequence is 14 residues long. With 5 bases clipped from V and 2 bases from J, the junction kept 5 bases outside the gene matches. Germline V lookup: CDR1 MGHRA, CDR2 YSYEKL. CDR3 in DNA: TGCGCCAGCAGCGAATCGACAGGGAACTATGGCTACACCTTC. Its translation: CASSESTGNYGYTF.

V gene TRBV3-1 (or the pseudogene TRBV3-2) combines with J gene TRBJ2-5; TRBD2 matches 12 bases. From germline, CDR1 is LGHDT and CDR2 YNNKEL (reference sequence). The CDR3 has 16 residues. Germline trimming cut 5 bases from V and 2 bases from J; bases unmatched to any gene: 6. The CDR3 nucleotides are TGTGCCAGCAGCTCAAGACTAGCGGGGGTTCAAGAGACCCAGTACTTC. Translated: CASSSRLAGVQETQYF.

The rearrangement links TRBV7-2 to TRBJ2-5, with 11 bases lining up with TRBD1. The germline V gene has CDR1 SGHTA and CDR2 FQGNSA. The trim removed 6 bases at V and 5 bases at J, leaving 11 bases unmatched. This CDR3 is 16 amino acids long. The CDR3 reads CASRTAGQGVRETQYF. CDR3 DNA: TGTGCCAGCAGAACCGCGGGACAGGGGGTTAGGGAGACCCAGTACTTC.

CDR3 DNA: TGTGCCAGCAGTTCAACCGGACTGTTTCAGCCCCAGCATTTT. Translated, it gives CASSSTGLFQPQHF. J is TRBJ1-5 and V is TRBV5-8; D not resolved. Trimming shortened V by 5 bases and J by 6 bases, and 15 bases separated the two germline ends. The CDR3 sequence is 14 residues long. Germline V gene lookup returns CDR1 SGHTS and CDR2 YDEGEE.

The chain recombines TRBV10-3 with TRBJ2-4; 8 bases agree with TRBD1. Unmatched junction bases numbered 6, after V lost 9 bases and J lost 5 bases. The CDR3 totals 13 residues. Per germline, CDR1 ENHRY and CDR2 SYGVKD. This CDR3 is CAIMDRDQNIQYF. The CDR3, as DNA: TGTGCCATTATGGACAGGGACCAAAACATTCAGTACTTC.

This clone appeared many times. V is TRBV7-9 and J is TRBJ1-5; TRBD1 matches at 8 bases. The J segment lost 5 bases and the V segment lost 5 bases, leaving 14 bases of the junction unmatched. Per the germline V gene, CDR1 is SEHNR and CDR2 is FQNEAQ (reference sequence). The CDR3 consists of 17 residues. CDR3 residues: CASSPMGLGQGDQPQHF. As DNA, the CDR3 is TGTGCCAGCAGCCCAATGGGGCTTGGACAGGGCGATCAGCCCCAGCATTTT. The full variable domain, in which reference TRBV7-9 and TRBJ1-5 provide the parts outside the CDR3, is DTGVSQNPRHKITKRGQNVTFRCDPISEHNRLYWYRQTLGQGPEFLTYFQNEAQLEKSRLLSDRFSAERPKGSFSTLEIQRTEQGDSAMYLCASSPMGLGQGDQPQHFGDGTRLSIL.

The V and J genes are TRBV3-1 (or the pseudogene TRBV3-2) and TRBJ2-1, with TRBD2 identical over 9 bases. The germline gives CDR1 LGHDT, CDR2 YNNKEL (reference sequence). The CDR3 consists of 16 residues. V dropped 6 bases and J dropped 5; count of bases not matched to a gene: 11. CDR3 bases: TGTGCCAGCAGTCCCGGGGTAGCGGGGGCTCACAATGAGCAGTTCTTC. Its translation: CASSPGVAGAHNEQFF.

This clone appeared a single time. V is TRBV19 and J is TRBJ1-1, with D possibly TRBD1 on 5 matching bases. The germline V gene encodes CDR1 LNHDA and CDR2 SQIVND (reference sequence). V was shortened by 4 bases and J by 7 bases, with 10 bases between the two germline ends. CDR3 length equals 12 residues. CDR3 DNA: TGTGCCAGTAGTAGGAGGGGTTTTGAAGCTTTCTTT. This sequence encodes CASSRRGFEAFF.

The chain is built from TRBV5-4 and TRBJ2-3, with D possibly matching TRBD2 (6 bases). The V and J ends lost 0 bases and 1 base respectively, with 15 bases between them. The CDR3 contains 17 residues. Germline lookup yields CDR1 SGHNT and CDR2 YYREEE (reference sequence). The CDR3 coding sequence is TGTGCCAGCAGCTTGGCATTCCGGCGGGGAGGCACAGATACGCAGTATTTT. Protein product: CASSLAFRRGGTDTQYF.

The chain uses TRBV7-9 and TRBJ1-6, with 9 positions matching TRBD1. Germline CDR1 reads SEHNR; CDR2 reads FQNEAQ (reference sequence). With V trimmed by 5 bases and J by 7 bases, 6 bases remained unmatched. The CDR3 totals 15 residues. Here the CDR3 DNA reads TGTGCCAGCAGCCCGGCCGGGACAGGGAATTCACCCCTCCACTTT. Protein: CASSPAGTGNSPLHF.